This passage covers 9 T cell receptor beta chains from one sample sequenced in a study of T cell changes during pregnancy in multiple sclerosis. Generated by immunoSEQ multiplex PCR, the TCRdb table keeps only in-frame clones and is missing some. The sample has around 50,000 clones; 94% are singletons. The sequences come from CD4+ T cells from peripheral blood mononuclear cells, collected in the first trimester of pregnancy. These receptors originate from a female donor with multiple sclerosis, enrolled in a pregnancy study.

The CDR3 sequence: CASSGKKIAGYTF. The CDR3 nucleotides are TGTGCCAGCAGTGGAAAGAAGATAGCCGGCTACACCTTC. V is TRBV25-1 and J is TRBJ1-2; D is uncertain. Germline values: CDR1 MGHDK, CDR2 SYGVNS. The ends were cut back, 4 bases at V and 8 bases at J, with 14 bases in the middle. This CDR3 has 13 residues.

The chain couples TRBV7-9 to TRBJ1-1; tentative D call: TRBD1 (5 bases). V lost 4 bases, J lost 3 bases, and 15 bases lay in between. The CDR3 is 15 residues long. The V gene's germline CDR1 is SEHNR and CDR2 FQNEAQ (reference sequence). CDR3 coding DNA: TGTGCCAGCAGCTACCTGACAGTCGCTGACACTGAAGCTTTCTTT. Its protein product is CASSYLTVADTEAFF.

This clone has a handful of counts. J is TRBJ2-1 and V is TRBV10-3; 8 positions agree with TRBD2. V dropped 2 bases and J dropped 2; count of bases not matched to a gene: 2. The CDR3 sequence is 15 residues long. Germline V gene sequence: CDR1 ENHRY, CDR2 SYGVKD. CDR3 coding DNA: TGTGCCATCAGTGAGATAGCGGGGCCCTACAATGAGCAGTTCTTC. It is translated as CAISEIAGPYNEQFF.

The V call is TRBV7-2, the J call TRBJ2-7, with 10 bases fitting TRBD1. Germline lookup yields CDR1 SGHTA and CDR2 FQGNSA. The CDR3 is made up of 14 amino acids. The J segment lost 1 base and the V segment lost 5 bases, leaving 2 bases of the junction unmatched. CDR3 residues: CASSRTGGSYEQYF. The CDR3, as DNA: TGTGCCAGCAGCCGGACAGGGGGTTCCTACGAGCAGTACTTC.

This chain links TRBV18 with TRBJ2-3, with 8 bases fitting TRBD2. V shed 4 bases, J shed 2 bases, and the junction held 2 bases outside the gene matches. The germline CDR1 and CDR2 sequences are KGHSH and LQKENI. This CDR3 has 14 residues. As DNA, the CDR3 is TGTGCCAGCTCACTAGCGGGGTTCACAGATACGCAGTATTTT. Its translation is CASSLAGFTDTQYF.

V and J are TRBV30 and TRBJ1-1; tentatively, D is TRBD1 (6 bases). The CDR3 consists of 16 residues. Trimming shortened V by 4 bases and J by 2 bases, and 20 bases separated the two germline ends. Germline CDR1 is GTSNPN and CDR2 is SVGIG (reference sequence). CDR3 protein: CAWTQGRTLLNTEAFF. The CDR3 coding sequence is TGTGCCTGGACACAGGGAAGGACCCTATTAAACACTGAAGCTTTCTTT. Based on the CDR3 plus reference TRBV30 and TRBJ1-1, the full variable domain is SQTIHQWPATLVQPVGSPLSLECTVEGTSNPNLYWYRQAAGRGLQLLFYSVGIGQISSEVPQNLSASRPQDRQFILSSKKLLLSDSGFYLCAWTQGRTLLNTEAFFGQGTRLTVV.

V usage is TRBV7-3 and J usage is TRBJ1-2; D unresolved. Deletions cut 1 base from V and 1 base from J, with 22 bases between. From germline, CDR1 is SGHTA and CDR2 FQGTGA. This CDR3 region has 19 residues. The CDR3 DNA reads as TGTGCCAGCAGCTTAAGTGGCAGGACGACTCGCGGGTTTAACTATGGCTACACCTTC. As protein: CASSLSGRTTRGFNYGYTF.

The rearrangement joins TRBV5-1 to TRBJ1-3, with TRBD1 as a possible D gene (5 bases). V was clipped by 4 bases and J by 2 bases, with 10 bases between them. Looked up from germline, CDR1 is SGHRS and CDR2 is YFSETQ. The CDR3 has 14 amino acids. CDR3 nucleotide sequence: TGCGCCAGCAGCGCCGGGGGGGCTGGAAACACCATATATTTT. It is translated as CASSAGGAGNTIYF. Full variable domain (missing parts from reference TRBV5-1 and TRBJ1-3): KAGVTQTPRYLIKTRGQQVTLSCSPISGHRSVSWYQQTPGQGLQFLFEYFSETQRNKGNFPGRFSGRQFSNSRSEMNVSTLELGDSALYLCASSAGGAGNTIYFGEGSWLTVV.

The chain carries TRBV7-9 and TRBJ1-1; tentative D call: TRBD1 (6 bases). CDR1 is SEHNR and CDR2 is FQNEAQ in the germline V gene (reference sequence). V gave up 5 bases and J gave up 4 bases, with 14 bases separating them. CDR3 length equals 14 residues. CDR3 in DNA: TGTGCCAGCAGCCCTGGACAGTACTTCACTGAAGCTTTCTTT. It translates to CASSPGQYFTEAFF.